This entry lists 5 T cell receptor beta chains sequenced from one sample in a study of cytomegalovirus exposure and HLA in healthy donors. Data came from immunoSEQ multiplex PCR; TCRdb stores just in-frame clones and leaves some out. The repertoire consists of about 60,000 clones, with 96% occurring once and the leading ten covering 0.9% to 1.5%. The sample consisted of PBMCs. The receptors originated from a woman between 18 and 29 years old in good health and CMV-seronegative.

V usage is TRBV27 and J usage is TRBJ1-5; D uncertain. CDR1 is MNHEY and CDR2 is SMNVEV in the germline V gene (reference sequence). The V end was cut by 5 bases, the J end by 0 bases, with 11 bases between. The CDR3 runs to 15 residues. The CDR3 spells CASSPDYYSNQPQHF. CDR3 in DNA: TGTGCCAGCAGTCCGGACTACTATAGCAATCAGCCCCAGCATTTT.

This chain uses TRBV7-2 with TRBJ2-1; maybe TRBD2 (5 bases). The CDR3 runs to 15 residues. V dropped 5 bases and J dropped 4 bases, with 15 bases sitting between them. Per the germline V gene, CDR1 is SGHTA and CDR2 is FQGNSA. CDR3 nucleotide sequence: TGTGCCAGCAGCACCGCCCCCCCGGGGTACAATGAGCAGTTCTTC. Translating gives CASSTAPPGYNEQFF.

The V gene is TRBV13, the J gene TRBJ2-1; TRBD1 aligns across 10 bases. The CDR3 consists of 14 residues. J lost 8 bases, V lost 3 bases, and 4 bases had no gene match. Germline values: CDR1 PRHDT, CDR2 FYEKMQ (reference sequence). The CDR3: CASSFGTGVHEQFF. In DNA, the CDR3 is TGTGCCAGCAGCTTCGGGACAGGGGTCCATGAGCAGTTCTTC.

Worth noting for this clone: The CDR3 does not end in the conserved phenylalanine or tryptophan, so this is likely a read error. The chain employs TRBV18 and TRBJ2-7, with 8 bases fitting TRBD1. Trimming removed 3 bases from V and 3 bases from J; junction bases left unmatched: 7. Germline values: CDR1 KGHSH, CDR2 LQKENI. This CDR3 is built from 15 residues. The CDR3 DNA follows: TGTGCCAGCTCACCCACAGGGGGAGAGGGCTACGAGCAGTACCTC. Translated, it gives CASSPTGGEGYEQYL.

The chain uses TRBV7-2 and TRBJ2-1; no clear D gene. This CDR3 is built from 18 residues. CDR1 is SGHTA and CDR2 is FQGNSA in the germline V gene. V lost 2 bases and J lost 0, with 17 bases in between. CDR3 sequence (DNA): TGTGCCAGCAGCTTAATTCGGTTCGCGGAGAGCTCCTACAATGAGCAGTTCTTC. Its protein is CASSLIRFAESSYNEQFF.